This TCR beta chain was observed in a study of blood T cell repertoires in COVID-19. Study as a whole: Sites in the United States, Italy and Spain provided acute and convalescent COVID-19 samples. In each case, the material was cDNA or gDNA derived from T cells, B-cell-depleted T cells, or PBMCs.

Original processing methods: Scientists estimated how many nucleated cells there were by amplifying reference gene primers. TCRdb keeps only in-frame clones here, not all; method: immunoSEQ multiplex PCR. The DNA was the basis for D and trimming; V, J and clone size are from that table. In the table there are about 190,000 clones, about 89% of which are singletons. The CDR3 is made up of 12 amino acids. V dropped 6 bases and J dropped 4 bases, with 10 bases sitting between them. The germline CDR1 and CDR2 sequences are MNHEY and SVGAGI. Sequencing was performed on peripheral blood. The sequence was obtained from a man in his forties with acute or convalescent COVID-19. This sequence joins TRBV6-5 and TRBJ2-7; D may be TRBD1 (6 bases). The CDR3 spells CASSHRDYEQYF. CDR3 DNA: TGTGCCAGCAGCCACAGGGATTACGAGCAGTACTTC.